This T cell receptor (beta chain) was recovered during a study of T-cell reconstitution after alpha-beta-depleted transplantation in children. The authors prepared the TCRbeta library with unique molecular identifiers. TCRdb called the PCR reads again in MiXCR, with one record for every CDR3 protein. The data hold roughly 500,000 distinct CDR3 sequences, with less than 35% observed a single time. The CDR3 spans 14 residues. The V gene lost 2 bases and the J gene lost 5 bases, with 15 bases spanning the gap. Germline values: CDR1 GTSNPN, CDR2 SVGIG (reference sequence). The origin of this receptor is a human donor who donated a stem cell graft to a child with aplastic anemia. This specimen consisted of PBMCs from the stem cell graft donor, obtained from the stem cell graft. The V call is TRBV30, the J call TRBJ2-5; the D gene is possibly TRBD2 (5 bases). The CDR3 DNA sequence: TGTGCCTGGAGTCGGACTGGGCTGGTGGAGACCCAGTACTTC. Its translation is CAWSRTGLVETQYF.